The 28 T cell receptor beta chains given below trace back to one sample, sequenced in a study of T cell responses to AZD1222 COVID-19 vaccine. Generated by immunoSEQ multiplex PCR, the TCRdb table keeps only in-frame clones and is missing some. The table lists some 110,000 clones, around 90% of them singletons. The sequencing here drew on peripheral blood, taken on day 0 of AZD1222 vaccination. These receptors originate from an adult in good health.

The genes are TRBV10-3 and TRBJ1-6; weak D call: TRBD1 (6 bases). In germline, CDR1 is ENHRY, CDR2 SYGVKD. The CDR3 extends over 13 amino acids. V gave up 4 bases and J gave up 8 bases, with 9 bases separating them. The CDR3 DNA reads as TGTGCCATCAGTGTCGCAGGGGATTCACCCCTCCACTTT. Its protein product is CAISVAGDSPLHF.

The V and J genes are TRBV10-3 and TRBJ2-7; D gene unclear. The CDR3 runs 11 residues. Germline V lookup: CDR1 ENHRY, CDR2 SYGVKD. V gave up 3 bases and J gave up 3 bases, with 3 bases separating them. The CDR3 DNA follows: TGTGCCATCAGTGATTTCTACGAGCAGTACTTC. Encoded protein: CAISDFYEQYF.

The CDR3 reads CASSRQGTGTNYGYTF. As DNA, the CDR3 is TGTGCCAGCAGCCGTCAAGGGACAGGCACTAACTATGGCTACACCTTC. The rearrangement uses TRBV14 and TRBJ1-2, with 8 bases that match TRBD1. The CDR3 consists of 16 residues. The junction had 7 bases not matched to a gene; V was cut back by 4 bases and J by 0 bases. Germline CDR1 is SGHDN and CDR2 is FVKESK.

The chain combines TRBV4-1 with TRBJ2-1; 7 nucleotides agree with TRBD2. The V and J ends lost 2 bases and 2 bases, in that order; junction bases with no gene match: 3. This CDR3 contains 15 residues. Per germline, CDR1 MGHRA and CDR2 YSYEKL. This CDR3 is CASSQPTSAYNEQFF. Here the CDR3 DNA reads TGCGCCAGCAGCCAACCCACTAGCGCCTACAATGAGCAGTTCTTC.

V is TRBV10-1 and J is TRBJ2-7, with D possibly TRBD1 on 6 matching bases. Germline CDR1 WNHNN, CDR2 SYGVQD (reference sequence). This CDR3 region has 13 residues. The germline V and J ends were trimmed by 4 bases and 0 bases, with 7 bases remaining between them. CDR3 amino acids: CASSGTASYEQYF. CDR3 sequence (DNA): TGCGCCAGCAGTGGGACAGCCTCCTACGAGCAGTACTTC.

The rearrangement uses TRBV3-1 (or the pseudogene TRBV3-2) and TRBJ1-6, with D hard to call. The germline V gene has CDR1 LGHDT and CDR2 YNNKEL (reference sequence). The CDR3 loop spans 16 amino acids. V gave up 2 bases and J gave up 0 bases, with 8 bases separating them. CDR3 in DNA: TGTGCCAGCAGCCAAATGGCGAGCTCCTATAATTCACCCCTCCACTTT. Its translation: CASSQMASSYNSPLHF.

This rearrangement joins TRBV18 to TRBJ2-5; D gene ambiguous. The CDR3 has 13 residues. Germline CDR1 reads KGHSH; CDR2 reads LQKENI. The ends were cut back, 2 bases at V and 8 bases at J, with 12 bases in the middle. This chain's CDR3 is CASSPGRPETQYF. For the CDR3, the DNA is TGTGCCAGCTCACCAGGGCGCCCCGAAACCCAGTACTTC.

V and J are TRBV6-5 and TRBJ1-2; D might be TRBD1 (6 bases). The V gene lost 4 bases and the J gene lost 4 bases, with 13 bases spanning the gap. The CDR3 contains 14 residues. Germline V lookup: CDR1 MNHEY, CDR2 SVGAGI. CDR3 sequence (DNA): TGTGCCAGCAGTTTACTAGGGGGGGCCTATGGCTACACCTTC. Translated, it gives CASSLLGGAYGYTF.

CDR3 bases: TGTGCCATCCAGGGGGGGATACAGGGGGCCACCTACGAGCAGTACTTC. This translates into CAIQGGIQGATYEQYF. The J gene is TRBJ2-7, the V gene TRBV10-3; 9 bases agree with TRBD1. V was pared by 8 bases and J by 2 bases, with 13 bases of the junction left unmatched. The CDR3 consists of 16 residues. Looked up from germline, CDR1 is ENHRY and CDR2 is SYGVKD.

The V gene is TRBV18, the J gene TRBJ2-3; the D gene is possibly TRBD1 (6 bases). The V end was cut by 3 bases, the J end by 0 bases, with 13 bases between. The CDR3 consists of 16 residues. CDR1 KGHSH and CDR2 LQKENI come from the germline V gene. The CDR3 DNA follows: TGTGCCAGCTCACCGTTGGGGCAGGGGAGCACAGATACGCAGTATTTT. Translating gives CASSPLGQGSTDTQYF.

The gene calls are TRBV4-1 and TRBJ1-2; D may be TRBD1 (5 bases). Trimming shortened V by 4 bases and J by 2 bases, and 14 bases separated the two germline ends. Germline CDR1 is MGHRA and CDR2 is YSYEKL. The CDR3 sequence is 15 residues long. CDR3 sequence: CASSLTTALNYGYTF. The CDR3, as DNA: TGCGCCAGCAGCCTAACGACAGCTCTCAACTATGGCTACACCTTC.

The genes are TRBV18 and TRBJ2-1; D uncertain. V lost 6 bases, J lost 10 bases, and 10 bases lay in between. The CDR3 loop spans 11 amino acids. The germline CDR1 and CDR2 sequences are KGHSH and LQKENI. In DNA form, the CDR3 reads TGTGCCAGCTCGGCGCGCGTCGAGCAGTTCTTC. Protein product: CASSARVEQFF.

This clone was seen only a few times. The chain couples TRBV27 to TRBJ1-5, with D tentatively TRBD1 (6 bases). The CDR3 is made up of 16 amino acids. The V end lost 1 base, the J end lost 6 bases, and 16 bases lay between the germline ends. The germline gives CDR1 MNHEY, CDR2 SMNVEV (reference sequence). The CDR3 loop is CASSLFGGGVGQPQHF. The CDR3 region has the DNA TGTGCCAGCAGTTTATTTGGGGGGGGCGTAGGTCAGCCCCAGCATTTT.

J is TRBJ1-6 and V is TRBV28; D possibly corresponds to TRBD1 (5 bases). With 7 bases removed from V and 4 bases from J, the gap between germline ends came to 17 bases. CDR3 length equals 16 residues. Germline V gene sequence: CDR1 MDHEN, CDR2 SYDVKM. CDR3 residues: CASTTWGGEYNSPLHF. The CDR3 DNA sequence: TGTGCCAGCACCACCTGGGGCGGTGAATATAATTCACCCCTCCACTTT.

The V and J genes are TRBV6-5 and TRBJ1-4; the D is unclear. CDR1 and CDR2 (germline): MNHEY, SVGAGI. CDR3 length: 12 residues. Trimming removed 5 bases from V and 5 bases from J, with 6 bases in between. The CDR3 DNA follows: TGTGCCAGCAGTCGAGCGAATGAAAAACTGTTTTTT. Protein product: CASSRANEKLFF.

The sample holds one count of this clone. The J gene is TRBJ1-1, the V gene TRBV6-2 or TRBV6-3, with TRBD1 as a possible D gene (5 bases). The ends were cut back, 4 bases at V and 0 bases at J, with 12 bases in the middle. CDR1 is MNHEY, CDR2 SVGEGT, per germline. The CDR3 length is 15 residues. CDR3 in DNA: TGTGCCAGCAGTTGGGGGACCATTATGAACACTGAAGCTTTCTTT. It encodes CASSWGTIMNTEAFF.

The rearrangement links TRBV15 to TRBJ2-5; possible D gene TRBD2, 6 bases. The CDR3 sequence is 14 residues long. V lost 5 bases to trimming and J lost 1 base, with 11 bases between them. CDR1 and CDR2 (germline): LNHNV, YYDKDF (reference sequence). CDR3 DNA: TGTGCCACCAGCGTCCAGGGAGGCCAAGAGACCCAGTACTTC. It encodes CATSVQGGQETQYF.

The J gene is TRBJ1-2, the V gene TRBV29-1; no definite D call. Looked up from germline, CDR1 is SQVTM and CDR2 is ANQGSEA. CDR3 length equals 11 residues. V lost 6 bases, J lost 10 bases, and 15 bases lay in between. The DNA for the CDR3 is TGCAGCGTCCTTATCAGTAGATACTACACCTTC. It is translated as CSVLISRYYTF.

The sample holds a few counts of this clone. The chain is built from TRBV3-1 (or the pseudogene TRBV3-2) and TRBJ2-1; tentatively, D is TRBD1 (5 bases). V lost 4 bases and J lost 6, with 10 bases in between. In germline, CDR1 is LGHDT, CDR2 YNNKEL (reference sequence). The CDR3 runs 13 residues. As DNA, the CDR3 is TGTGCCAGCAGCCTGCGACAGAGCAATGAGCAGTTCTTC. Amino acid sequence: CASSLRQSNEQFF.

This chain connects TRBV29-1 to TRBJ1-1; D is uncertain. CDR3 length: 11 amino acids. V was cut by 4 bases and J by 2 bases, with 5 bases left in between. CDR1 is SQVTM and CDR2 is ANQGSEA in the germline V gene. The CDR3 nucleotides read TGCAGCGTTGGACGAAACACTGAAGCTTTCTTT. Its translation: CSVGRNTEAFF. The full variable domain, rest sourced from reference TRBV29-1 and TRBJ1-1, is SAVISQKPSRDICQRGTSLTIQCQVDSQVTMMFWYRQQPGQSLTLIATANQGSEATYESGFVIDKFPISRPNLTFSTLTVSNMSPEDSSIYLCSVGRNTEAFFGQGTRLTVV.

CDR3 nucleotides: TGTGCCAGAATTAGCAGGGACTGCGTTCAGCCCCAGCATTTT. Amino acids: CARISRDCVQPQHF. The chain joins TRBV14 to TRBJ1-5, with a tentative D call TRBD1 (5 bases). CDR1 SGHDN and CDR2 FVKESK come from the germline V gene. The CDR3 covers 14 residues. The V end was cut by 9 bases, the J end by 6 bases, with 18 bases between.

The chain has TRBV2 and TRBJ2-5, with D perhaps TRBD1 (5 bases). CDR1 SNHLY and CDR2 FYNNEI come from the germline V gene. This CDR3 is built from 14 residues. V was cut by 6 bases and J by 7 bases, with 18 bases left in between. In DNA form, the CDR3 reads TGTGCCAGCAGCCTTCCCCAGGGTATTAGGACCCAGTACTTC. It yields the protein CASSLPQGIRTQYF.

This clone was picked up a small number of times. This chain joins TRBV28 and TRBJ1-6, with D perhaps matching TRBD1 (5 bases). The V end lost 6 bases, the J end lost 7 bases, and 13 bases lay between the germline ends. Germline CDR1 reads MDHEN; CDR2 reads SYDVKM. The CDR3 totals 14 residues. CDR3 sequence (DNA): TGTGCCAGCAGGCTCCCACAGGAGAATTCACCCCTCCACTTT. This translates into CASRLPQENSPLHF.

The chain has TRBV7-3 and TRBJ1-6; no definite D call. Germline CDR1 SGHTA, CDR2 FQGTGA. The CDR3 is 16 residues long. V was clipped by 2 bases and J by 9 bases, with 17 bases between them. The CDR3 is CASSLARAGSGSPLHF. CDR3 nucleotides: TGTGCCAGCAGCTTAGCGAGGGCGGGGAGTGGTTCACCCCTCCACTTT. Full variable domain (outside the CDR3, taken from reference TRBV7-3 and TRBJ1-6): GAGVSQTPSNKVTEKGKYVELRCDPISGHTALYWYRQSLGQGPEFLIYFQGTGAADDSGLPNDRFFAVRPEGSVSTLKIQRTERGDSAVYLCASSLARAGSGSPLHFGNGTRLTVT.

This chain links TRBV6-5 with TRBJ1-6; D unresolved. Trimming pared 7 bases from V and 0 bases from J, leaving 7 bases between. The CDR3 is made up of 14 amino acids. Germline V gene lookup returns CDR1 MNHEY and CDR2 SVGAGI. CDR3 nucleotides: TGTGCCAGCACCACTAGCTCCTATAATTCACCCCTCCACTTT. Amino acid sequence: CASTTSSYNSPLHF.

The rearrangement joins TRBV5-6 to TRBJ2-3, with 8 positions matching TRBD2. Germline V gene lookup returns CDR1 SGHDT and CDR2 YYEEEE. The CDR3 length is 15 residues. Trimming at V came to 0 bases and at J to 4 bases, leaving 4 bases not matched to a gene. CDR3 protein: CASSLEGLEADTQYF. The CDR3 DNA follows: TGTGCCAGCAGCTTGGAGGGACTAGAGGCAGATACGCAGTATTTT.

The gene calls are TRBV5-4 and TRBJ1-1; 10 bases align to TRBD1. With 5 bases clipped from V and 7 bases from J, the junction kept 14 bases outside the gene matches. In germline, CDR1 is SGHNT, CDR2 YYREEE (reference sequence). This CDR3 has 16 residues. The CDR3 nucleotides are TGTGCCAGCAGTCCTCGACAGGGGGCTCTTCGTATTGAAGCTTTCTTT. It translates to CASSPRQGALRIEAFF.

In DNA, the CDR3 is TGTGCCACCGCCCTCAGCGGGGCTTATGGCTACACCTTC. Protein: CATALSGAYGYTF. The chain uses TRBV24-1 and TRBJ1-2; possibly TRBD1 for D (5 bases). Trimming stripped 9 bases from V and 5 bases from J, with 15 bases between. The CDR3 length is 13 residues. Germline V gene sequence: CDR1 KGHDR, CDR2 SFDVKD.